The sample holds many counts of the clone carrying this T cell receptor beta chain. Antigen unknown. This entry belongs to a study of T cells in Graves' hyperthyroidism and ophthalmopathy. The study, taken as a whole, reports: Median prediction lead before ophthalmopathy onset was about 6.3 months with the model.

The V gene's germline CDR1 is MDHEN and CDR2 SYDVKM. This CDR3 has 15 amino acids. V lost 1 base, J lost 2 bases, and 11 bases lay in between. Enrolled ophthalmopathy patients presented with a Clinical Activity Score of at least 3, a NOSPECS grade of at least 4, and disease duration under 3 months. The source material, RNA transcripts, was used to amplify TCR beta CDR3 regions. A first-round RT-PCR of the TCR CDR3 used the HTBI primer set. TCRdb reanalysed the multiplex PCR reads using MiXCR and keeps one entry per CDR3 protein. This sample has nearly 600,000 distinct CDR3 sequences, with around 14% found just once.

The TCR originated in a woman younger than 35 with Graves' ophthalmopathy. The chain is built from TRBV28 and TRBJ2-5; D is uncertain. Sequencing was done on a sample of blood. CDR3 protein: CASSLSTLKQETQYF. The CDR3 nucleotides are TGTGCCAGCAGTTTATCGACACTCAAACAAGAGACCCAGTACTTC.